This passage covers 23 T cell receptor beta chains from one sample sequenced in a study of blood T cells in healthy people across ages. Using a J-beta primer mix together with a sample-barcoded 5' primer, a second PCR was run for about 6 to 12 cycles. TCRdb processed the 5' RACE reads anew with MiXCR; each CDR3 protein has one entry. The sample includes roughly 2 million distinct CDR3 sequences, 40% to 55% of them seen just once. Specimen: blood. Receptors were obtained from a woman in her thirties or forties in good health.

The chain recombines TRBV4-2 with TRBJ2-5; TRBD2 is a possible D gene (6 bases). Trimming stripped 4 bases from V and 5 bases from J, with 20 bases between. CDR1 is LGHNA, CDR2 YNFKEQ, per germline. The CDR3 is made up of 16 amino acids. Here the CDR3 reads CASSREPPTSFETQYF. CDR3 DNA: TGTGCCAGCAGCCGAGAGCCCCCAACTAGCTTCGAGACCCAGTACTTC.

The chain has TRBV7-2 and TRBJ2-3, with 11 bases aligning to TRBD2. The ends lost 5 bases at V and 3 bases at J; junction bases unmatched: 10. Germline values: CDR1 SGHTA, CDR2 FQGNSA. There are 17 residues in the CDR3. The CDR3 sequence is CASSPEASGGITDTQYF. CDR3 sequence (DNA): TGTGCCAGCAGCCCCGAGGCTAGCGGGGGGATAACAGATACGCAGTATTTT. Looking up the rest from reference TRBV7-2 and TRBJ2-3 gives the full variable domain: GAGVSQSPSNKVTEKGKDVELRCDPISGHTALYWYRQSLGQGLEFLIYFQGNSAPDKSGLPSDRFSAERTGGSVSTLTIQRTQQEDSAVYLCASSPEASGGITDTQYFGPGTRLTVL.

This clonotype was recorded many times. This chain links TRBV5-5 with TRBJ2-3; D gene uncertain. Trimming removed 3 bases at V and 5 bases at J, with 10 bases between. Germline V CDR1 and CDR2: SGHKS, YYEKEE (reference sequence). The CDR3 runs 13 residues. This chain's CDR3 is CASSWNDRDTQYF. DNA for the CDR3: TGTGCCAGCAGCTGGAACGACCGAGATACGCAGTATTTT.

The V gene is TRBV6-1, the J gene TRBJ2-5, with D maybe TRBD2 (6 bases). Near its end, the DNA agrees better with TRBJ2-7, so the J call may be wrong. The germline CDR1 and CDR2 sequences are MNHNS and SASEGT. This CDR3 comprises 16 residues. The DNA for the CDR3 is TGTGCCAGCAGTGAAGTAGGTGGCGGGGTGAGCTACGAGCAGTACTTC. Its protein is CASSEVGGGVSYEQYF.

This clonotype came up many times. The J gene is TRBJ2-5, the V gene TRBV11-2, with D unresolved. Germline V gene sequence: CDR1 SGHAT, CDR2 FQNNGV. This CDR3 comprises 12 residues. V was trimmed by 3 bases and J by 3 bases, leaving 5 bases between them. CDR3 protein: CASSFLEETQYF. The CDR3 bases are TGTGCCAGCAGCTTTTTAGAAGAGACCCAGTACTTC.

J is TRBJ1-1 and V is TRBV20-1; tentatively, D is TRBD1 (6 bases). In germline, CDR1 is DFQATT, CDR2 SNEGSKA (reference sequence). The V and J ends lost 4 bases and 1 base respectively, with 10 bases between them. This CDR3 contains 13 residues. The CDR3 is CSATPTGNTEAFF. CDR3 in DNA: TGCAGTGCTACCCCGACAGGGAACACTGAAGCTTTCTTT.

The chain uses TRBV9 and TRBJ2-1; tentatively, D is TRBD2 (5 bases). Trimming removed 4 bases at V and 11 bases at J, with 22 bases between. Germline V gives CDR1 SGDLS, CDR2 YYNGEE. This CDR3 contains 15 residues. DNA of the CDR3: TGTGCCAGCAGCCGTGTATTGAATACCCTAGCCCAGCAGTTCTTC. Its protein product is CASSRVLNTLAQQFF.

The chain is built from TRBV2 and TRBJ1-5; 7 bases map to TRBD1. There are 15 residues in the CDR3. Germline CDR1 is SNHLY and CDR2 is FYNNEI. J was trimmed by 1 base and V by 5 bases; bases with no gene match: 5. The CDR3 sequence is CASSYRGVSNQPQHF. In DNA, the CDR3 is TGTGCCAGCAGTTACAGGGGAGTGAGCAATCAGCCCCAGCATTTT.

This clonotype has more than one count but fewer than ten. The CDR3 DNA sequence: TGTGCCAGCAGTTGGGCGGGGTCAAGCACAGATACGCAGTATTTT. Its translation: CASSWAGSSTDTQYF. The chain uses TRBV6-2 or TRBV6-3 and TRBJ2-3, with D perhaps TRBD2 (6 bases). The CDR3 is 15 amino acids. V was clipped by 4 bases and J by 0 bases, with 11 bases between them. Germline V lookup: CDR1 MNHEY, CDR2 SVGEGT.

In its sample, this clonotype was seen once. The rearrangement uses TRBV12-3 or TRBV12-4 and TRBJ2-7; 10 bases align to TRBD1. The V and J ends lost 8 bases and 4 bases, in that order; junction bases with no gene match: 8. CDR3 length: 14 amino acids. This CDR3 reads CASQLDRGLYEQYF. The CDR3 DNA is TGTGCCAGCCAACTAGACAGGGGGCTTTACGAGCAGTACTTC.

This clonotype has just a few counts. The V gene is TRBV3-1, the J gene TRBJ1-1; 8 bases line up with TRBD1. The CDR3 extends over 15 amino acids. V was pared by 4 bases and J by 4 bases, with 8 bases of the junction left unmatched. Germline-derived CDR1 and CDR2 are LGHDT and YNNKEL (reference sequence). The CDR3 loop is CASSRGVQGGTEAFF. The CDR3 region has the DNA TGTGCCAGCAGCCGGGGGGTACAGGGGGGCACTGAAGCTTTCTTT.

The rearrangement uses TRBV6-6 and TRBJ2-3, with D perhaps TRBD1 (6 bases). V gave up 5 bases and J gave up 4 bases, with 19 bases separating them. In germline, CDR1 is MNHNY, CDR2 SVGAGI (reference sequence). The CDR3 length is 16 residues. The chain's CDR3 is CASSNPPRAGADTQYF. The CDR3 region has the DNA TGTGCCAGCAGTAACCCCCCGAGAGCAGGGGCAGATACGCAGTATTTT.

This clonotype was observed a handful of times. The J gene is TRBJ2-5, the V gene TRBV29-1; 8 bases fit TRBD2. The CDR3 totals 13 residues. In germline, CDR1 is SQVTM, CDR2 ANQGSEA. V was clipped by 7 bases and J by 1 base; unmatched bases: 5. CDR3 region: CSARGGAQETQYF. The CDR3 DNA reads TGCAGCGCCCGGGGGGGCGCCCAAGAGACCCAGTACTTC. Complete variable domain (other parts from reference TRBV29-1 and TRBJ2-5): SAVISQKPSRDICQRGTSLTIQCQVDSQVTMMFWYRQQPGQSLTLIATANQGSEATYESGFVIDKFPISRPNLTFSTLTVSNMSPEDSSIYLCSARGGAQETQYFGPGTRLLVL.

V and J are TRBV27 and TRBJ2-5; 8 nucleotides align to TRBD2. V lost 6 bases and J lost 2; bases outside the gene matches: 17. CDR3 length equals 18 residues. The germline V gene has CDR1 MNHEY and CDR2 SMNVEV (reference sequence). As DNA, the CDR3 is TGTGCCAGCAGCCAAGGCGGGGGCGGGGGGAGCTTTCAAGAGACCCAGTACTTC. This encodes CASSQGGGGGSFQETQYF.

The CDR3 sequence is CASSNLDVYEKLFF. CDR3 nucleotide sequence: TGTGCCAGCAGTAACCTGGACGTCTATGAAAAACTGTTTTTT. The J gene is TRBJ1-4, the V gene TRBV7-8; D is uncertain. The germline V gene encodes CDR1 SGHVS and CDR2 FQNEAQ. V lost 6 bases and J lost 6, with 14 bases in between. The length of the CDR3 is 14 residues.

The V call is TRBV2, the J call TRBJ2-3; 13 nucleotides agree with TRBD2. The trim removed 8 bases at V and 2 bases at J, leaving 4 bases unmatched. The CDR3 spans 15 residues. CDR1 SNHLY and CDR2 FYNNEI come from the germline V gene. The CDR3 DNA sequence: TGTGCCAGCGAGGGACTAGCGGGATACACAGATACGCAGTATTTT. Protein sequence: CASEGLAGYTDTQYF.

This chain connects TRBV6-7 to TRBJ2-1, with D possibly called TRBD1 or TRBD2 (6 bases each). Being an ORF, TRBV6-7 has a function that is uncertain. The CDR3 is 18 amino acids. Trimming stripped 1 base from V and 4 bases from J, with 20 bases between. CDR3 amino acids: CASSYCILDRGAYNEQFF. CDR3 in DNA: TGTGCCAGCAGTTACTGTATATTGGATAGGGGGGCTTACAATGAGCAGTTCTTC.

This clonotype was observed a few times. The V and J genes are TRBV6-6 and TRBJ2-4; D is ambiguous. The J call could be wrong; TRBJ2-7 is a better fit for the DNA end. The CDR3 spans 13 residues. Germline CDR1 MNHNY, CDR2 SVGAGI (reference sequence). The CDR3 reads CASSYSAPHEQYF. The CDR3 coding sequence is TGTGCCAGCAGTTACTCGGCGCCCCACGAGCAGTACTTC.

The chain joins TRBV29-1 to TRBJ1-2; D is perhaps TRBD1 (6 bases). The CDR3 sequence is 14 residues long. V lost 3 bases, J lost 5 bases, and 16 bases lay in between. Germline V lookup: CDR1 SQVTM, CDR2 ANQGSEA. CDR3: CSVDPDRTDYGYTF. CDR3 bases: TGCAGCGTTGACCCAGACAGGACTGATTATGGCTACACCTTC. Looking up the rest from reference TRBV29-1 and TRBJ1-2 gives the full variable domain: SAVISQKPSRDICQRGTSLTIQCQVDSQVTMMFWYRQQPGQSLTLIATANQGSEATYESGFVIDKFPISRPNLTFSTLTVSNMSPEDSSIYLCSVDPDRTDYGYTFGSGTRLTVV.

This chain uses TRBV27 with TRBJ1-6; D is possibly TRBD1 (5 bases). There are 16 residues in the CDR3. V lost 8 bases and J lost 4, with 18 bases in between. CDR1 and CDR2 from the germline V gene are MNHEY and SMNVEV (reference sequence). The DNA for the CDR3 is TGTGCCAGCCTTGAGGTGGCAGGGTATTATAATTCACCCCTCCACTTT. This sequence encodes CASLEVAGYYNSPLHF.

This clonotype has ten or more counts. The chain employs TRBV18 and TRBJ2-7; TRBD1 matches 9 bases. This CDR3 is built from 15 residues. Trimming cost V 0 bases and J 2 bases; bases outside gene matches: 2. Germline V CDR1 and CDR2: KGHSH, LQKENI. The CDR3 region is CASSPPGQGTYEQYF. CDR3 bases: TGTGCCAGCTCACCACCGGGACAGGGTACCTACGAGCAGTACTTC.

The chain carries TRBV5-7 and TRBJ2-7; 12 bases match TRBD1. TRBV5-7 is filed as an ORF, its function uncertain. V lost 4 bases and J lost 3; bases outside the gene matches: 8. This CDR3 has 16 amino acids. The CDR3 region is CASSPGQGALIYEQYF. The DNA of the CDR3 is TGTGCCAGCAGCCCGGGACAGGGGGCTCTGATCTACGAGCAGTACTTC.

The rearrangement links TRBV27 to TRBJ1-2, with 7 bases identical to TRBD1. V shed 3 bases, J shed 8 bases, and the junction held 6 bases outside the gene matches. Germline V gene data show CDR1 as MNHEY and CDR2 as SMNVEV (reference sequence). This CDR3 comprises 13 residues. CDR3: CASSFTGVGGYTF. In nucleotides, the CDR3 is TGTGCCAGCAGTTTTACAGGGGTTGGCGGCTACACCTTC.